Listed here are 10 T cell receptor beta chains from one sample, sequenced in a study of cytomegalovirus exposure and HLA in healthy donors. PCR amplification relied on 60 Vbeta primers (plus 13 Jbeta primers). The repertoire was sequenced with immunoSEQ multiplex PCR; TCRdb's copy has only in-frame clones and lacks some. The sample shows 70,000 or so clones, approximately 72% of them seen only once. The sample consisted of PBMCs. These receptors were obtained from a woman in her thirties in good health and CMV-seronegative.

The CDR3 region has the DNA TGTGCCAGCAGTTACCGGGGGTTGGGGCTCGAGACCCAGTACTTC. Its protein is CASSYRGLGLETQYF. V and J are TRBV6-5 and TRBJ2-5, with a possible D match to TRBD2 (6 bases). Germline CDR1 reads MNHEY; CDR2 reads SVGAGI. Trimming took 2 bases from V and 5 from J, leaving 15 bases between them. The CDR3 sequence is 15 residues long.

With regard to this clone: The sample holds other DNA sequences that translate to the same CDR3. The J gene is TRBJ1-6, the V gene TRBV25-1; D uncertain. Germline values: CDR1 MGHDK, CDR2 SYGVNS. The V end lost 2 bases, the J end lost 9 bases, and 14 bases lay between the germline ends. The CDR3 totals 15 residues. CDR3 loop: CASSEAGGGSSPLHF. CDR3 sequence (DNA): TGTGCCAGCAGTGAAGCTGGAGGCGGGAGTTCACCCCTCCACTTT. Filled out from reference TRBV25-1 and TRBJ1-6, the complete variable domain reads EADIYQTPRYLVIGTGKKITLECSQTMGHDKMYWYQQDPGMELHLIHYSYGVNSTEKGDLSSESTVSRIRTEHFPLTLESARPSHTSQYLCASSEAGGGSSPLHFGNGTRLTVT.

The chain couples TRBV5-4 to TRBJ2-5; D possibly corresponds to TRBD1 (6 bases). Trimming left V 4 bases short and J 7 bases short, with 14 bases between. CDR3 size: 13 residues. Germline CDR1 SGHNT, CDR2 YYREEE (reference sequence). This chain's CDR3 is CASSQTGPGTQYF. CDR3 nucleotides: TGTGCCAGCAGCCAGACAGGTCCTGGGACCCAGTACTTC.

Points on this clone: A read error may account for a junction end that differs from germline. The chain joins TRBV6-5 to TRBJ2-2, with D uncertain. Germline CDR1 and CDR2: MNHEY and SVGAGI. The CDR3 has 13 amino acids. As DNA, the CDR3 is TGTGCCGGCAGTTACTCCTTTACCGGGGAGCTGTTTTTT. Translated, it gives CAGSYSFTGELFF.

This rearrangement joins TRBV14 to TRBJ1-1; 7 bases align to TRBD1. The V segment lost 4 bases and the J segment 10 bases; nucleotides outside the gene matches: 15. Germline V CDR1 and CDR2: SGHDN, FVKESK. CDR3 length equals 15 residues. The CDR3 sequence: CASSPLQGRLLPAFF. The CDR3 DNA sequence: TGTGCCAGCAGCCCCCTACAGGGGAGATTACTGCCAGCTTTCTTT.

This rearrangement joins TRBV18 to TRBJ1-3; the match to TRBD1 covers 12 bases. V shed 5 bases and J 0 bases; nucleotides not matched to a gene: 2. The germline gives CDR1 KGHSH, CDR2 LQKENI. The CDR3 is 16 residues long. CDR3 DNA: TGTGCCAGCTCAACGGGACAGGGGGCCTCTGGAAACACCATATATTTT. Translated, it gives CASSTGQGASGNTIYF.

The CDR3 coding sequence is TGTGCCAGCAGCGATATGGGACAGGCTTATGGCTACACCTTC. Translated, it gives CASSDMGQAYGYTF. This chain uses TRBV11-1 with TRBJ1-2; 8 positions agree with TRBD1. V shed 5 bases, J shed 5 bases, and the junction held 7 bases outside the gene matches. This CDR3 is 14 amino acids long. The V gene's germline CDR1 is SGHAT and CDR2 FQDESV (reference sequence).

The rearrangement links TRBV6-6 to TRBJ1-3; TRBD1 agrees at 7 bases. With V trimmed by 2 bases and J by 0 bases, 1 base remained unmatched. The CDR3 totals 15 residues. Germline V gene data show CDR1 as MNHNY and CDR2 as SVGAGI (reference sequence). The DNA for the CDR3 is TGTGCCAGCAGTTACGGGGACAGCTCTGGAAACACCATATATTTT. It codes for CASSYGDSSGNTIYF.

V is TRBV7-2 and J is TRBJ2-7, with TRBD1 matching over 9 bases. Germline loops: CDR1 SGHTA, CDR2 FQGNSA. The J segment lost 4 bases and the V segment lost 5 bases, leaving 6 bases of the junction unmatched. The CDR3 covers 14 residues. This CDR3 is CASSRRDRAYEQYF. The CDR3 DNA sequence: TGTGCCAGCAGCCGACGGGACAGGGCTTACGAGCAGTACTTC. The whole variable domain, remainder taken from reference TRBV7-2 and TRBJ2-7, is GAGVSQSPSNKVTEKGKDVELRCDPISGHTALYWYRQSLGQGLEFLIYFQGNSAPDKSGLPSDRFSAERTGGSVSTLTIQRTQQEDSAVYLCASSRRDRAYEQYFGPGTRLTVT.

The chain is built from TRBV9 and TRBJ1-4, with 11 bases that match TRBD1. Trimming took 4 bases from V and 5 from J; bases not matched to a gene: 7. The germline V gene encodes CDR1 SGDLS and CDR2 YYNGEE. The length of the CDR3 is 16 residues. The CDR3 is CASSKDRGRSNEKLFF. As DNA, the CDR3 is TGTGCCAGCAGCAAGGACAGGGGGCGAAGCAATGAAAAACTGTTTTTT. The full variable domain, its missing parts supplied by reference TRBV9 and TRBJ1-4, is DSGVTQTPKHLITATGQRVTLRCSPRSGDLSVYWYQQSLDQGLQFLIQYYNGEERAKGNILERFSAQQFPDLHSELNLSSLELGDSALYFCASSKDRGRSNEKLFFGSGTQLSVL.